This T cell receptor (beta chain) appears in the sequencing data of a study of immune evolution from preneoplasia to lung adenocarcinoma. The CDR3 is made up of 14 amino acids. V was pared by 1 base and J by 6 bases, with 13 bases between. Germline CDR1 reads SGHTS; CDR2 reads YDEGEE. Sequencing was performed with immunoSEQ multiplex PCR; in TCRdb, only in-frame clones are kept and a portion is missing. The table has over 9,000 clones, roughly 77% seen once. The specimen was FFPE minimally invasive lung adenocarcinoma tissue. The sequence was obtained from a donor of 70 years or more with lung adenocarcinoma. J is TRBJ1-2 and V is TRBV5-8, with TRBD1 as a possible D gene (5 bases). Here the CDR3 reads CASSLPRRGDGYTF. CDR3 DNA sequence: TGTGCCAGCAGCTTGCCGCGAAGGGGAGATGGCTACACCTTC. The full variable domain, with the rest looked up from reference TRBV5-8 and TRBJ1-2, is EAGVTQSPTHLIKTRGQQATLRCSPISGHTSVYWYQQALGLGLQFLLWYDEGEERNRGNFPPRFSGRQFPNYSSELNVNALELEDSALYLCASSLPRRGDGYTFGSGTRLTVV.